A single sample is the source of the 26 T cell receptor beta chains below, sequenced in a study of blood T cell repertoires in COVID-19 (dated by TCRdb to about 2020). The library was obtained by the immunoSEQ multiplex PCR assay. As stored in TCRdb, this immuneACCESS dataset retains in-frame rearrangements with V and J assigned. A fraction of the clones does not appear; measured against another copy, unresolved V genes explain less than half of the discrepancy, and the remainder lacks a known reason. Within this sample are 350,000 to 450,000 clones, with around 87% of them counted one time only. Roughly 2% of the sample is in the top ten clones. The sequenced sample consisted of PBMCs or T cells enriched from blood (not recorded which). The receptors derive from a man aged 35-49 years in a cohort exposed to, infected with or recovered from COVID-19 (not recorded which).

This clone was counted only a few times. The CDR3 DNA reads as TGTGCCTGGAGTCGGCAGGGGGCGGCCGAGCAGTACTTC. Protein: CAWSRQGAAEQYF. V is TRBV30 and J is TRBJ2-7; 8 positions match TRBD1. This CDR3 has 13 residues. Germline CDR1 is GTSNPN and CDR2 is SVGIG (reference sequence). Trimming at V came to 2 bases and at J to 6 bases, leaving 6 bases not matched to a gene.

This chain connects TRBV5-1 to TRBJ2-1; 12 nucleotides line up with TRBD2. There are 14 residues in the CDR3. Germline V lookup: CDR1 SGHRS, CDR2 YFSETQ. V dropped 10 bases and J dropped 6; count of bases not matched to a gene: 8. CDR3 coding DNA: TGCGCCGTCCGGACTAGCGGGGATGGCAATGAGCAGTTCTTC. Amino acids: CAVRTSGDGNEQFF. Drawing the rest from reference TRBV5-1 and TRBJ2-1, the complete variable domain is KAGVTQTPRYLIKTRGQQVTLSCSPISGHRSVSWYQQTPGQGLQFLFEYFSETQRNKGNFPGRFSGRQFSNSRSEMNVSTLELGDSALYLCAVRTSGDGNEQFFGPGTRLTVL.

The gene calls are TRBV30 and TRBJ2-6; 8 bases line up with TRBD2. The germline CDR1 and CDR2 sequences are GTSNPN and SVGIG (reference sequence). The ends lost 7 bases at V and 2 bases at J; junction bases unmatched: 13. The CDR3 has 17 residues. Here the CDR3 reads CASPGGVGLAGANVLTF. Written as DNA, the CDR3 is TGTGCCTCCCCCGGGGGGGTAGGTTTGGCTGGGGCCAACGTCCTGACTTTC. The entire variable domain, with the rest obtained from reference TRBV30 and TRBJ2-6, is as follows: SQTIHQWPATLVQPVGSPLSLECTVEGTSNPNLYWYRQAAGRGLQLLFYSVGIGQISSEVPQNLSASRPQDRQFILSSKKLLLSDSGFYLCASPGGVGLAGANVLTFGAGSRLTVL.

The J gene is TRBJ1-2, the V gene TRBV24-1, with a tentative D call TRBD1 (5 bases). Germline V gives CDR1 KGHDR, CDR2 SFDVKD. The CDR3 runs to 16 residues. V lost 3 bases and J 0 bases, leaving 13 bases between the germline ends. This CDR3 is CATSDGTGLPNYGYTF. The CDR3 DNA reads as TGTGCCACCAGTGATGGTACAGGCCTACCTAACTATGGCTACACCTTC.

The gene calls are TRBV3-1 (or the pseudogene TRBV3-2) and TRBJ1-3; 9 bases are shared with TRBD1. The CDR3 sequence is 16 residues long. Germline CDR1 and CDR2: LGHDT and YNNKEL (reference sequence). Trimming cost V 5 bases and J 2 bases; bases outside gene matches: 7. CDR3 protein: CASSVLQGATGNTIYF. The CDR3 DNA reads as TGTGCCAGCAGCGTCCTACAGGGGGCAACTGGAAACACCATATATTTT.

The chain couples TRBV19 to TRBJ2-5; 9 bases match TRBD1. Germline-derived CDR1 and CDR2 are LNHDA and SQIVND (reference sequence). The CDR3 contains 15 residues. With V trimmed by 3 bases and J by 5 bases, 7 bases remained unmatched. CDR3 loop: CASSIGTGTRETQYF. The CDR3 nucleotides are TGTGCCAGTAGTATTGGGACAGGGACGCGGGAGACCCAGTACTTC.

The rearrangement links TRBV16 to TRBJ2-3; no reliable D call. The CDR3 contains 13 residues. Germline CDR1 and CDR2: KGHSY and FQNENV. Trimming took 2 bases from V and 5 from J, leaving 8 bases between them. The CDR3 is CASSQQKEDTQYF. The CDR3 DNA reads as TGTGCCAGCAGCCAACAGAAAGAAGATACGCAGTATTTT. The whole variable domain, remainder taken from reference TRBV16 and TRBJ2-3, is GEEVAQTPKHLVRGEGQKAKLYCAPIKGHSYVFWYQQVLKNEFKFLISFQNENVFDETGMPKERFSAKCLPNSPCSLEIQATKLEDSAVYFCASSQQKEDTQYFGPGTRLTVL.

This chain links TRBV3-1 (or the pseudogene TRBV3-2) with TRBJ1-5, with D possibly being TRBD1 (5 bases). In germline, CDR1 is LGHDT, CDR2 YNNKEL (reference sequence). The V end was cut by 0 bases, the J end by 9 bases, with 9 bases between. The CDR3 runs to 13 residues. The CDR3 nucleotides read TGTGCCAGCAGCCAAGATAACCAGGGGCCCCAGCATTTT. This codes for CASSQDNQGPQHF.

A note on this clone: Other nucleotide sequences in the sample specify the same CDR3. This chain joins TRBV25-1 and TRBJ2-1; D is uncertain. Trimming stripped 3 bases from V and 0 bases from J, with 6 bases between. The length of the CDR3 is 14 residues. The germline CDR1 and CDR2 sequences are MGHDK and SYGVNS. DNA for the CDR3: TGTGCCAGCAGTGAGCCTAGCTCCTACAATGAGCAGTTCTTC. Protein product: CASSEPSSYNEQFF. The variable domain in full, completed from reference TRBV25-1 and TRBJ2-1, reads EADIYQTPRYLVIGTGKKITLECSQTMGHDKMYWYQQDPGMELHLIHYSYGVNSTEKGDLSSESTVSRIRTEHFPLTLESARPSHTSQYLCASSEPSSYNEQFFGPGTRLTVL.

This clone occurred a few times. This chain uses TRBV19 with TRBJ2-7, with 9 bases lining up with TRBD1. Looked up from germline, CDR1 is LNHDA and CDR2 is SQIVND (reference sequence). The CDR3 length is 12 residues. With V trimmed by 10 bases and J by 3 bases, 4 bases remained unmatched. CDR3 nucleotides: TGTGCCACTGGACAGGGGATCTACGAGCAGTACTTC. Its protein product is CATGQGIYEQYF.

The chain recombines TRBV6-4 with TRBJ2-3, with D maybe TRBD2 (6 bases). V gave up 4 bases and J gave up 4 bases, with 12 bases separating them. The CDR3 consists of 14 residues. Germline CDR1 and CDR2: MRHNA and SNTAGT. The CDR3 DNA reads TGTGCCAGCAGTGTAGCGGAAGGGGCAGATACGCAGTATTTT. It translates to CASSVAEGADTQYF.

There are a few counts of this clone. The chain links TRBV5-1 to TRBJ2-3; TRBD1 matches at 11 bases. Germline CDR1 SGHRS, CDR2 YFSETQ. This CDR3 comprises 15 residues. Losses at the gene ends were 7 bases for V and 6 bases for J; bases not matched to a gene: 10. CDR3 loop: CASRRGQGARDTQYF. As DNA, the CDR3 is TGCGCCAGCCGAAGAGGACAGGGGGCACGGGATACGCAGTATTTT.

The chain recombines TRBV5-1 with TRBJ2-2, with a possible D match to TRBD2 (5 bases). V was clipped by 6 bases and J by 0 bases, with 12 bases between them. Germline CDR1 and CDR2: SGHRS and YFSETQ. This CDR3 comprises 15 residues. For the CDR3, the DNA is TGCGCCAGCACGGAGGTTACGGCGAACACCGGGGAGCTGTTTTTT. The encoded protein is CASTEVTANTGELFF.

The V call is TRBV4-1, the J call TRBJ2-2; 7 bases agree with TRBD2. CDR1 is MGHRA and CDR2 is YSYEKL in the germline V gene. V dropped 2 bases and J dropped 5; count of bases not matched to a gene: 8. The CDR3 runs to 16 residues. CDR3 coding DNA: TGCGCCAGCAGCCAAAGTGGGAGGGCCGGAACCGGGGAGCTGTTTTTT. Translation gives CASSQSGRAGTGELFF.

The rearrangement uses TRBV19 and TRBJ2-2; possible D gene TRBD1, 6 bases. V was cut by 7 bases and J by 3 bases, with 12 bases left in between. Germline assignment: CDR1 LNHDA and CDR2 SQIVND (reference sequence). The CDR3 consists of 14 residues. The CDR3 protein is CASTQGLYTGELFF. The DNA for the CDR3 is TGTGCCAGTACGCAGGGGCTTTACACCGGGGAGCTGTTTTTT.

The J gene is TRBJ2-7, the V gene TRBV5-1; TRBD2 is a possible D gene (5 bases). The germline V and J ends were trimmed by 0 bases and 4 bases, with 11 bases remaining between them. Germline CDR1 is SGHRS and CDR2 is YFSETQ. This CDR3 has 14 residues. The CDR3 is CASSLAGVAYEQYF. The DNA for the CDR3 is TGCGCCAGCAGCTTGGCCGGGGTAGCATACGAGCAGTACTTC.

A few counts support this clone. CDR3 sequence: CASSSAGALHYGYTF. The CDR3 bases are TGTGCCAGCAGTTCTGCAGGGGCTCTTCACTATGGCTACACCTTC. The chain recombines TRBV27 with TRBJ1-2; D is possibly TRBD1 (6 bases). Germline loops: CDR1 MNHEY, CDR2 SMNVEV (reference sequence). The length of the CDR3 is 15 residues. Trimming stripped 4 bases from V and 3 bases from J, with 15 bases between.

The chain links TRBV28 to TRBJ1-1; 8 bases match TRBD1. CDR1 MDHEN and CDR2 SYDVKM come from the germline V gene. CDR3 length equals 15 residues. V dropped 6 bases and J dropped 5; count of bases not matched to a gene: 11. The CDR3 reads CASRARTGRRTEAFF. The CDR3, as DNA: TGTGCCAGCAGGGCAAGGACAGGGCGGCGGACTGAAGCTTTCTTT.

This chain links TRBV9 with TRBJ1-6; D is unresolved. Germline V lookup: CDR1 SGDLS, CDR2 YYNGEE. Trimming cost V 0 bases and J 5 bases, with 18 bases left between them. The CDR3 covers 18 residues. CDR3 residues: CASSVGPSTVWDNSPLHF. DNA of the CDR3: TGTGCCAGCAGCGTAGGCCCCTCCACAGTATGGGATAATTCACCCCTCCACTTT.

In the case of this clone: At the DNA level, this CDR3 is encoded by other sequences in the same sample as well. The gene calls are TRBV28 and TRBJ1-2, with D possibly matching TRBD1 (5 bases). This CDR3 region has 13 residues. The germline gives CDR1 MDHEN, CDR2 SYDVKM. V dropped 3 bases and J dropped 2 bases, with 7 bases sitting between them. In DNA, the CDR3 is TGTGCCAGCAGTTTCGGGGGGAACTATGGCTACACCTTC. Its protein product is CASSFGGNYGYTF.

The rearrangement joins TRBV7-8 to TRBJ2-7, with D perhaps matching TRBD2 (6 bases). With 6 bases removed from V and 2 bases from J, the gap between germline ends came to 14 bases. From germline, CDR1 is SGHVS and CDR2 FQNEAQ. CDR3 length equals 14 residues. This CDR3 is CASRMDWGAYEQYF. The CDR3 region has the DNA TGTGCCAGCAGAATGGACTGGGGGGCCTACGAGCAGTACTTC.

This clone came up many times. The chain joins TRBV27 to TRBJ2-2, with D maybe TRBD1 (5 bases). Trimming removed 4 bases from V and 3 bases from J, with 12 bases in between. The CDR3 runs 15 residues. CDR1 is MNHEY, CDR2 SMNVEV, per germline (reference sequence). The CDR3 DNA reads TGTGCCAGCAGTTCCTGGACATTGCACACCGGGGAGCTGTTTTTT. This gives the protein CASSSWTLHTGELFF.

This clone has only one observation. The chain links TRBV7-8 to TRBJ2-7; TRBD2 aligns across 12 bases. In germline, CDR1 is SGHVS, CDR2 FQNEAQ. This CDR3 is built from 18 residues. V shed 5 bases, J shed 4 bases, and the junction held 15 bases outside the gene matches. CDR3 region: CASSVTSGSVGRNYEQYF. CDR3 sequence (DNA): TGTGCCAGCAGCGTGACTAGCGGGAGCGTAGGCCGAAATTACGAGCAGTACTTC.

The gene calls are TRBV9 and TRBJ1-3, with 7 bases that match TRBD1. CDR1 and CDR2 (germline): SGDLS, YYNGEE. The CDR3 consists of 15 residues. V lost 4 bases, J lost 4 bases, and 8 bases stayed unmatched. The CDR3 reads CASSKGTVSGNTIYF. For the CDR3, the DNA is TGTGCCAGCAGCAAAGGGACAGTCTCCGGAAACACCATATATTTT.

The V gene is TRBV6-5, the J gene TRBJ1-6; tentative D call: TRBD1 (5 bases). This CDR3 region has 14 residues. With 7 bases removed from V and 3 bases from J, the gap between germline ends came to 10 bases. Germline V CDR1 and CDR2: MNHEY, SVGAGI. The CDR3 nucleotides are TGTGCCAGCACCCCGGACATCTATAATTCACCCCTCCACTTT. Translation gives CASTPDIYNSPLHF.

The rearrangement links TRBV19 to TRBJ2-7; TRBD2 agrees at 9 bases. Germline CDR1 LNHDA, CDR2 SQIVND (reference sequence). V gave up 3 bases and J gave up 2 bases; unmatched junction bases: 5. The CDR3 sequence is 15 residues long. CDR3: CASSILASGAYEQYF. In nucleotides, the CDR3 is TGTGCCAGTAGTATCTTGGCTAGCGGGGCCTACGAGCAGTACTTC.